The 22 T cell receptor beta chains below come from one sample, sequenced in a study of T cells after yellow fever vaccination. Using its own MiXCR run on the 5' RACE reads, TCRdb lists one record per CDR3 protein. The profile shows just under 600,000 distinct CDR3 sequences, approximately 13% of them singletons. The sample in question was PBMCs, obtained on the day of the yellow fever booster vaccination. These receptors were collected from a man aged 25 to 40 who received the YFV17D yellow fever vaccine.

The rearrangement uses TRBV28 and TRBJ2-2; D not resolved. From germline, CDR1 is MDHEN and CDR2 SYDVKM. The CDR3 runs to 15 residues. Deletions cut 2 bases from V and 2 bases from J, with 9 bases between. CDR3 sequence: CASSLRADNTGELFF. The CDR3, as DNA: TGTGCCAGCAGTTTAAGGGCAGATAACACCGGGGAGCTGTTTTTT.

V usage is TRBV12-3 or TRBV12-4 and J usage is TRBJ2-1, with D possibly matching TRBD2 (6 bases). V dropped 5 bases and J dropped 0 bases, with 17 bases sitting between them. The CDR3 runs 17 residues. The chain's CDR3 is CASSRVSGSSSYNEQFF. CDR3 DNA: TGTGCCAGCAGTCGTGTTAGCGGATCAAGCTCCTACAATGAGCAGTTCTTC.

This clonotype was recorded many times. This chain uses TRBV6-2 or TRBV6-3 with TRBJ2-1, with no clear D. V dropped 7 bases and J dropped 6 bases, with 13 bases sitting between them. CDR3 length: 13 residues. CDR1 is MNHEY and CDR2 is SVGEGT in the germline V gene. CDR3 sequence reads: CASKPNSINEQFF. CDR3 in DNA: TGTGCCAGCAAACCTAACTCAATCAATGAGCAGTTCTTC.

This clonotype was seen only a few times. The rearrangement links TRBV20-1 to TRBJ1-5; 7 nucleotides agree with TRBD1. J was trimmed by 3 bases and V by 0 bases; bases with no gene match: 2. The CDR3 contains 14 residues. CDR1 is DFQATT and CDR2 is SNEGSKA in the germline V gene (reference sequence). CDR3 sequence reads: CSARDGTDNQPQHF. The DNA for the CDR3 is TGCAGTGCTAGAGATGGGACAGACAATCAGCCCCAGCATTTT.

The chain has TRBV7-9 and TRBJ2-1; tentatively, D is TRBD2 (5 bases). CDR3 length: 13 amino acids. Germline values: CDR1 SEHNR, CDR2 FQNEAQ (reference sequence). V lost 9 bases, J lost 7 bases, and 16 bases lay in between. CDR3: CARGPGVPNEQFF. The CDR3, as DNA: TGTGCCAGGGGCCCCGGGGTCCCGAATGAGCAGTTCTTC.

This clonotype was seen only a few times. CDR3 DNA: TGTGCCACCAGTGCAATTAGCGGGAGCAGGGCGGATACGCAGTATTTT. As protein: CATSAISGSRADTQYF. This chain uses TRBV24-1 with TRBJ2-3, with 9 bases matching TRBD2. After removal of 5 bases from V and 6 bases from J, the junction contained 11 bases not matched to a gene. Germline loops: CDR1 KGHDR, CDR2 SFDVKD. The CDR3 covers 16 residues.

V gene TRBV5-1 combines with J gene TRBJ2-5; perhaps TRBD1 as D (5 bases). The germline V and J ends were trimmed by 4 bases and 5 bases, with 18 bases remaining between them. Germline CDR1 and CDR2: SGHRS and YFSETQ. The CDR3 totals 15 residues. This chain's CDR3 is CASSPLGSGMETQYF. DNA of the CDR3: TGCGCCAGCAGCCCTCTGGGGTCAGGGATGGAGACCCAGTACTTC.

On this clonotype itself: In this CDR3 the conserved last residue, phenylalanine or tryptophan, is missing, so a read error is likely. The chain links TRBV7-6 to TRBJ1-4, with D unclear. V was trimmed by 0 bases and J by 8 bases, leaving 10 bases between them. Per the germline V gene, CDR1 is SGHVS and CDR2 is FNYEAQ. CDR3 length equals 14 residues. CDR3 protein: CASSLAGPREKLFL. CDR3 sequence (DNA): TGTGCCAGCAGCTTAGCCGGGCCTCGGGAAAAACTGTTTTTA.

This clonotype has a handful of counts. The chain joins TRBV14 to TRBJ2-2; D is unresolved. Trimming took 1 base from V and 4 from J, leaving 13 bases between them. The CDR3 is made up of 16 amino acids. Per germline, CDR1 SGHDN and CDR2 FVKESK. The CDR3 spells CASSQATATSTGELFF. The CDR3 DNA sequence: TGTGCCAGCAGCCAAGCCACAGCAACCTCCACCGGGGAGCTGTTTTTT.

This clonotype was found a few times. The V call is TRBV7-9, the J call TRBJ1-1; D call uncertain. The V end was cut by 7 bases, the J end by 1 base, with 7 bases between. There are 12 residues in the CDR3. Germline CDR1 reads SEHNR; CDR2 reads FQNEAQ (reference sequence). The CDR3 coding sequence is TGTGCCAGCATCGCCTCGAACACTGAAGCTTTCTTT. It specifies CASIASNTEAFF. Supplemented by reference TRBV7-9 and TRBJ1-1, the full variable domain reads DTGVSQNPRHKITKRGQNVTFRCDPISEHNRLYWYRQTLGQGPEFLTYFQNEAQLEKSRLLSDRFSAERPKGSFSTLEIQRTEQGDSAMYLCASIASNTEAFFGQGTRLTVV.

The chain combines TRBV20-1 with TRBJ2-7, with TRBD2 identical over 8 bases. Germline CDR1 reads DFQATT; CDR2 reads SNEGSKA (reference sequence). CDR3 length: 16 residues. The ends lost 5 bases at V and 2 bases at J; junction bases unmatched: 14. The CDR3 DNA sequence: TGCAGTGCTCTCTTCCGGGAGGGCCGCCGGCCCTACGAGCAGTACTTC. It codes for CSALFREGRRPYEQYF.

This clonotype has more than one count but fewer than ten. V gene TRBV30 combines with J gene TRBJ2-7, with 10 bases matching TRBD2. V dropped 2 bases and J dropped 6; count of bases not matched to a gene: 7. Germline values: CDR1 GTSNPN, CDR2 SVGIG (reference sequence). The CDR3 contains 14 residues. The CDR3 nucleotides read TGTGCCTGGAGTAAGGCGCTAGCGGGAGCCGAGCAGTACTTC. The encoded protein is CAWSKALAGAEQYF.

This clonotype has only a few counts. The genes are TRBV10-3 and TRBJ2-3; D perhaps matches TRBD2 (6 bases). Looked up from germline, CDR1 is ENHRY and CDR2 is SYGVKD. The CDR3 has 14 amino acids. Trimming took off 8 bases at V and 1 base at J, with 13 bases between the two ends. The CDR3 coding sequence is TGTGCCATCGATCCCACGGGAGGCACAGATACGCAGTATTTT. Translation: CAIDPTGGTDTQYF.

This clonotype appeared a few times. This chain uses TRBV12-3 or TRBV12-4 with TRBJ2-3; 9 nucleotides agree with TRBD1. V shed 2 bases and J 15 bases; nucleotides not matched to a gene: 6. CDR3 length equals 12 residues. The CDR3 region has the DNA TGTGCCAGCAGTTTAACGGGACAGGGTGCTTATTTT. This translates into CASSLTGQGAYF.

There are a few counts of this clonotype. Sequence at one end of the junction differs from germline and may be a read error. The CDR3 DNA reads TGCGCCAGCAGCTTGGGAGGTGACTGGACTTACAGTGAGCAGTTCTTC. Translating it yields CASSLGGDWTYSEQFF. The chain uses TRBV5-1 and TRBJ2-1, with a tentative D call TRBD2 (5 bases). The CDR3 length is 16 residues. Germline CDR1 SGHRS, CDR2 YFSETQ. Full variable domain (outside the CDR3, taken from reference TRBV5-1 and TRBJ2-1): KAGVTQTPRYLIKTRGQQVTLSCSPISGHRSVSWYQQTPGQGLQFLFEYFSETQRNKGNFPGRFSGRQFSNSRSEMNVSTLELGDSALYLCASSLGGDWTYSEQFFGPGTRLTVL.

The sample holds a few counts of this clonotype. J is TRBJ2-5 and V is TRBV14, with a tentative D call TRBD2 (5 bases). The CDR3 has 14 residues. V was clipped by 4 bases and J by 1 base, with 10 bases between them. Germline lookup yields CDR1 SGHDN and CDR2 FVKESK. The CDR3 is CASSRRVTQETQYF. In nucleotides, the CDR3 is TGTGCCAGCAGCCGGCGGGTAACCCAAGAGACCCAGTACTTC.

The rearrangement uses TRBV5-1 and TRBJ2-4; 10 bases map to TRBD2. The germline V gene encodes CDR1 SGHRS and CDR2 YFSETQ. This CDR3 comprises 15 residues. V gave up 4 bases and J gave up 1 base; unmatched junction bases: 2. CDR3: CASSTSGKAKNIQYF. CDR3 sequence (DNA): TGCGCCAGCAGCACTAGCGGGAAGGCCAAAAACATTCAGTACTTC.

This clonotype has just a few counts. The chain recombines TRBV7-2 with TRBJ1-2, with no clear D. CDR1 and CDR2 from the germline V gene are SGHTA and FQGNSA. V lost 0 bases, J lost 5 bases, and 4 bases lay in between. The CDR3 is 12 amino acids. CDR3 loop: CASSLAPYGYTF. The CDR3 coding sequence is TGTGCCAGCAGCTTAGCACCGTATGGCTACACCTTC.

This sequence joins TRBV6-5 and TRBJ1-2; no firm D call. The CDR3 runs 13 residues. The V end was cut by 0 bases, the J end by 4 bases, with 6 bases between. Germline CDR1 and CDR2: MNHEY and SVGAGI. DNA for the CDR3: TGTGCCAGCAGTTACTCGAAATTCTATGGCTACACCTTC. Its translation is CASSYSKFYGYTF.

The chain uses TRBV5-1 and TRBJ1-5, with D unclear. The germline V gene encodes CDR1 SGHRS and CDR2 YFSETQ. Trimming cost V 3 bases and J 4 bases, with 11 bases left between them. This CDR3 comprises 14 residues. CDR3 in amino acids: CASSSLPDNQPQHF. Written as DNA, the CDR3 is TGCGCCAGCAGCTCCTTGCCGGATAATCAGCCCCAGCATTTT. Based on the CDR3 plus reference TRBV5-1 and TRBJ1-5, the full variable domain is KAGVTQTPRYLIKTRGQQVTLSCSPISGHRSVSWYQQTPGQGLQFLFEYFSETQRNKGNFPGRFSGRQFSNSRSEMNVSTLELGDSALYLCASSSLPDNQPQHFGDGTRLSIL.

The chain couples TRBV27 to TRBJ1-2, with 7 bases aligning to TRBD1. The CDR3 has 13 residues. Germline V gives CDR1 MNHEY, CDR2 SMNVEV (reference sequence). The ends lost 6 bases at V and 4 bases at J; junction bases unmatched: 5. The CDR3 sequence: CASRQTGTYGYTF. CDR3 DNA sequence: TGTGCCAGCAGGCAGACAGGGACCTATGGCTACACCTTC.

The rearrangement links TRBV15 to TRBJ2-3, with D perhaps matching TRBD1 or TRBD2 (5 bases each). The V gene's germline CDR1 is LNHNV and CDR2 YYDKDF (reference sequence). The ends were cut back, 3 bases at V and 8 bases at J, with 18 bases in the middle. The length of the CDR3 is 15 residues. The CDR3 region is CATSSGTPKAGTQYF. The CDR3 DNA sequence: TGTGCCACCAGCAGCGGGACCCCCAAGGCGGGTACGCAGTATTTT.